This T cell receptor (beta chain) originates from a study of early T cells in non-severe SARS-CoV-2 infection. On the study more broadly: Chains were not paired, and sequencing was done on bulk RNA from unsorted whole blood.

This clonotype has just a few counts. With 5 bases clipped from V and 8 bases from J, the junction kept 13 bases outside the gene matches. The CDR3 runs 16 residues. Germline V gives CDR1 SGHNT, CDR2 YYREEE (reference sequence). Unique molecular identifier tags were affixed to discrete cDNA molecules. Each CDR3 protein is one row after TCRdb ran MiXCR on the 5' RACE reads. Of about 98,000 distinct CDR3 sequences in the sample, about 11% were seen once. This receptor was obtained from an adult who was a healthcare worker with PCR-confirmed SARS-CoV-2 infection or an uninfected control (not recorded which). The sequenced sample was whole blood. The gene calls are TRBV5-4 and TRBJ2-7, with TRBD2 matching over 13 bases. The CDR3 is CASSSGLAGILEKQYF. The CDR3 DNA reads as TGTGCCAGCAGTTCGGGACTAGCGGGAATCCTCGAGAAGCAGTACTTC. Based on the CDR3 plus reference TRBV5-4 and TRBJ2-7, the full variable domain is ETGVTQSPTHLIKTRGQQVTLRCSSQSGHNTVSWYQQALGQGPQFIFQYYREEENGRGNFPPRFSGLQFPNYSSELNVNALELDDSALYLCASSSGLAGILEKQYFGPGTRLTVT.